This section outlines one T cell receptor (beta chain) sequence together with its context. No antigen is known for it. This specimen comes from a study of identical twins. Findings and limits, study-wide: Low generation probability was overrepresented in out-of-frame alpha sequences shared by twins. For cord blood, abundant beta clonotypes had fewer insertions, unlike memory repertoires, which showed none. Models underpredicted monozygotic twin sharing of out-of-frame TCR alpha.

Trimming left V 1 base short and J 4 bases short, with 15 bases between. In germline, CDR1 is LGHDT, CDR2 YNNKEL (reference sequence). This CDR3 comprises 16 residues. A universal primer site came from template switching; cDNA carried unique molecular identifiers. MiXCR, run by TCRdb on the 5' RACE reads, gives a single entry per CDR3 protein. The sample lists 1.5 million to 2 million distinct CDR3 sequences; around 29% were seen once. The receptor's source is a newborn girl in good health. Sample: cord blood. V and J are TRBV3-1 and TRBJ2-3; no clear D gene. The CDR3 DNA reads as TGTGCCAGCAGCCAAGGTGGCGCCCGCACGGCAGATACGCAGTATTTT. Residues: CASSQGGARTADTQYF.